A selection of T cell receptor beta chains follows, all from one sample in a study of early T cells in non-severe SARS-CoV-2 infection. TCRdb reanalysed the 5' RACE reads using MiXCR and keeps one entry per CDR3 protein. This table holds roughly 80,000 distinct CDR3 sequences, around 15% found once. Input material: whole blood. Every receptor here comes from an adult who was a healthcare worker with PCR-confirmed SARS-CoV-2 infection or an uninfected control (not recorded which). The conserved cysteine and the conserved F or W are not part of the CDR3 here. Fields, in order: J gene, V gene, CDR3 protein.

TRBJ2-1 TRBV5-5 ASSLRGNSYNEQF
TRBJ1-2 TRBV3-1 ASSQGAGGGNGYT
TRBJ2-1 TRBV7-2 ASSLSRSGNEQF
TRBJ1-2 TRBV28 ASSLSPRAIRGGYT
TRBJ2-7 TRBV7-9 ASSSSGGHEQY
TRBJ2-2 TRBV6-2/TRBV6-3 ASLRRELF
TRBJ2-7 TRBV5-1 ASSLSSGISSYEQY
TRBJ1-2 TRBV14 ASSRDTTNYGYT
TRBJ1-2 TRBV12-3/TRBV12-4 ASTLTGVSYGYT
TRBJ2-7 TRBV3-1 ASSRTAGDEQY
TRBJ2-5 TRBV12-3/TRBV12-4 ASSLAGGAETQY
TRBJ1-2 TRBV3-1 ASSQDNILYGYT
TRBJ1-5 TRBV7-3 ASSLGRNQPQH
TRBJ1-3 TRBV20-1 SARPTSGNTIY
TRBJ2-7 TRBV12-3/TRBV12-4 ASSPRQGDEQY
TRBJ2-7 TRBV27 ASSSTAYEQY
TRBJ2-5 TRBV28 ASRSGLRETQY
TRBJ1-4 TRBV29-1 SVVNGEKLF
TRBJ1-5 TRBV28 ASSLTENQPQH
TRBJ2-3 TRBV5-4 ASSLRYTQY
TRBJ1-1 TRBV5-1 ASSRDRGPTEAF
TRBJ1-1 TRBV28 ASLALGGFTEAF
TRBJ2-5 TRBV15 ATSRELAGVETQY
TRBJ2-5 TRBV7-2 ASSFVPSGAAETQY
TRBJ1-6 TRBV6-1 ASRQVGADSPLH
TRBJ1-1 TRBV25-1 ASTQRWGFTEAF
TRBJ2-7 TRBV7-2 ASSRTSGPTYEQY
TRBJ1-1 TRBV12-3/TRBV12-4 ASRPPRGRYTEAF
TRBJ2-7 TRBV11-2 ASSPPPRQVIYEQY
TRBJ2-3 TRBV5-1 ASSFTVSDTQY
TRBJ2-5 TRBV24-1 ATSDSIRAGGRETQY
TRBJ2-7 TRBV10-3 AISEAGQNEQY
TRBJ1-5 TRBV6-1 ASSEGQYSNQPQH
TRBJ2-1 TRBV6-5 ASSSMGEQF
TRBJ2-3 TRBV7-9 ASSSRGTDTQY